The subject of this entry is one T cell receptor (beta chain). Its target is not known. The record originates from a study of T cells in Graves' hyperthyroidism and ophthalmopathy. TCR beta CDR3 sequences were amplified from RNA transcripts. First-round RT-PCR with HTBI primers amplified the TCR CDR3 region. Each CDR3 protein is one row after TCRdb ran MiXCR on the multiplex PCR reads. The data contain around 600,000 distinct CDR3 sequences, approximately 15% of them seen just once; the ten biggest clones take up approximately 12%. The CDR3 covers 16 residues. The germline V gene has CDR1 SGDLS and CDR2 YYNGEE. Trimming removed 0 bases from V and 1 base from J, with 10 bases in between. Over 8 ml fresh peripheral blood yielded the PBMCs. General study results and limits: Blood also showed most of the thyroid clonotypes that were expanded above 0.001. Ophthalmopathy was identified by the model a median approximately six months ahead of onset. A 13 V-J model separated ophthalmopathy from stable hyperthyroidism.

This clonotype was obtained from a woman aged 45 to 65 with Graves' ophthalmopathy. The chain is built from TRBV9 and TRBJ2-2, with a weak D call TRBD2 (6 bases). Sequences were obtained from blood. The CDR3, as DNA: TGTGCCAGCAGCGTAGCAGTAGCGGAGAACACCGGGGAGCTGTTTTTT. The encoded protein is CASSVAVAENTGELFF.